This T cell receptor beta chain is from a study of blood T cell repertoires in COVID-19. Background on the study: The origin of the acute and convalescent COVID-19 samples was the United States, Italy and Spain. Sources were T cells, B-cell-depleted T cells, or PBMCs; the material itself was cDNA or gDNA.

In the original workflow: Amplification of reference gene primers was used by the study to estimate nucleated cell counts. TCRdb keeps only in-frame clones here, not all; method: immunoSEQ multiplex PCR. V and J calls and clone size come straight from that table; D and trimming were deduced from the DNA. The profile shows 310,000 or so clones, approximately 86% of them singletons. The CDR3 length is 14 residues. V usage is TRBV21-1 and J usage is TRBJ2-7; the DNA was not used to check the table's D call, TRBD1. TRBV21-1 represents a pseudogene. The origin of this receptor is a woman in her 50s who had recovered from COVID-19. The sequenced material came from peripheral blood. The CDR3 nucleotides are TGTGCCAGCAGCAAGTGTCGGCCAGGCTACGAGCAGTACTTC. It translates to CASSKCRPGYEQYF.